This T cell receptor beta chain was captured in a study of blood T cell repertoires in COVID-19. Study-wide context: PBMCs, B-cell-depleted T cells, or T cells provided the cDNA or gDNA that made up the material.

As handled by the study authors: The assay estimated nucleated cells by amplifying reference gene primers. The protocol was immunoSEQ multiplex PCR, while the TCRdb copy is restricted to in-frame clones and leaves out a portion. The V and J calls and clone size were taken over from that table, and D and trimming were inferred from the DNA. In the table there are 310,000 or so clones, 70% to 90% of which are singletons. Two consecutive negative NP/OP PCR tests, clearance, or resolved symptoms defined Cohort 3 recovery. This TCR came from a woman in her 30s who had recovered from COVID-19. Sample: PBMCs or T cells enriched from blood (not recorded which).

The CDR3: CASSLDAGKDQPQHF. CDR3 in DNA: TGCGCCAGCAGCTTGGACGCAGGGAAGGATCAGCCCCAGCATTTT. The gene calls are TRBV5-1 and TRBJ1-5; the D gene is possibly TRBD1 (5 bases). Germline V lookup: CDR1 SGHRS, CDR2 YFSETQ. V lost 0 bases, J lost 5 bases, and 12 bases lay in between. This CDR3 spans 15 amino acids.